The 5 T cell receptor beta chains listed next were all sequenced from one sample in a study of blood T cells in healthy people across ages. Together with a sample-barcoded 5' primer, a J-beta primer mix was included in a second PCR lasting about 6 to 11 cycles. Via MiXCR, TCRdb re-called the 5' RACE reads, giving one row per CDR3 protein. In the table there are 1.5 million to 1.8 million distinct CDR3 sequences, 40% to 45% of which are singletons. The sequenced sample consisted of blood. Every receptor here comes from a woman between 18 and 29 years old in good health.

The V and J genes are TRBV7-9 and TRBJ2-7; 7 bases match TRBD2. Unmatched junction bases numbered 13, after V lost 5 bases and J lost 3 bases. The CDR3 spans 16 residues. Germline CDR1 is SEHNR and CDR2 is FQNEAQ (reference sequence). CDR3 protein: CASSPDVGTTIYEQYF. CDR3 bases: TGTGCCAGCAGCCCCGACGTAGGGACTACGATCTACGAGCAGTACTTC.

The chain uses TRBV6-6 and TRBJ1-6; 7 bases line up with TRBD1. CDR3 length: 13 residues. The V segment lost 7 bases and the J segment 10 bases; nucleotides outside the gene matches: 7. CDR1 and CDR2 from the germline V gene are MNHNY and SVGAGI (reference sequence). For the CDR3, the DNA is TGTGCCAGCACAGGGGGGGTAGGATCACCCCTCCACTTT. It specifies CASTGGVGSPLHF.

Turning to this clonotype: A read error is possible here, since a much larger clone lies one base away. This chain uses TRBV7-2 with TRBJ2-1; no firm D call. Per germline, CDR1 SGHTA and CDR2 FQGNSA. Between the trimmed V and J ends, which lost 5 bases and 12 bases, there was a span of 5 bases. The CDR3 runs to 9 residues. The CDR3 nucleotides are TGTGCCAGCAGCGCCTGGCAGTTCTTC. Its translation: CASSAWQFF.

This clonotype appeared a few times. The V call is TRBV6-6, the J call TRBJ2-1; a weak D match, TRBD2 (6 bases). The CDR3 is made up of 15 amino acids. The V gene's germline CDR1 is MNHNY and CDR2 SVGAGI (reference sequence). V dropped 0 bases and J dropped 4 bases, with 10 bases sitting between them. This chain's CDR3 is CASSYSSGEYNEQFF. DNA of the CDR3: TGTGCCAGCAGTTACTCATCGGGGGAGTACAATGAGCAGTTCTTC.

Only a few counts were recorded for this clonotype. The chain uses TRBV7-2 and TRBJ2-5; TRBD1 matches at 7 bases. The CDR3 consists of 17 residues. Germline V gives CDR1 SGHTA, CDR2 FQGNSA. With V trimmed by 1 base and J by 0 bases, 8 bases remained unmatched. CDR3 coding DNA: TGTGCCAGCAGCTTAGGGCCGGGACAGATGTACCAAGAGACCCAGTACTTC. It encodes CASSLGPGQMYQETQYF.